A selection of T cell receptor beta chains follows, all from one sample in a study of CD8 T cells in Susac syndrome. MiXCR, applied by TCRdb to the immunoSEQ multiplex PCR reads, yields one record per CDR3 protein. Of about 85,000 distinct CDR3 sequences listed, over 90% are singletons. Source material: CD8+ T cells from PBMCs. The origin of the receptors is a human donor in good health. Both conserved end residues are part of each CDR3. The D gene is left open where the match is weak. Expanded clones are given a class, and other clones once, few, many or no size at all.

J | D | size | V | CDR3 | DNA
TRBJ2-1 | TRBD2 | . | TRBV6-1 | CASGLAGGHEQFF | TGTGCCAGCGGGCTAGCGGGAGGGCATGAGCAGTTCTTC
TRBJ2-1 | . | . | TRBV28 | CASSFSFGWSYEQFF | TGTGCCAGCAGTTTTTCTTTTGGTTGGAGCTATGAGCAGTTCTTC
TRBJ2-1 | . | . | TRBV12-5 | CASGPPSYNEQFF | TGTGCTAGTGGTCCCCCAAGCTACAATGAGCAGTTCTTC
TRBJ2-3 | . | . | TRBV25-1 | CASSETGRTDTQYF | TGTGCCAGCAGTGAGACCGGGCGCACAGATACGCAGTATTTT
TRBJ2-4 | TRBD2 | . | TRBV27 | CASSSLPGLAGYGAKNIQYF | TGTGCCAGCAGTTCTTTACCGGGACTAGCGGGATATGGTGCCAAAAACATTCAGTACTTC
TRBJ2-2 | TRBD1 | . | TRBV9 | CASSVTKGQAPNTGELFF | TGTGCCAGCAGCGTGACGAAGGGACAGGCGCCGAACACCGGGGAGCTGTTTTTT
TRBJ2-2 | TRBD1 | . | TRBV11-2 | CASSPGTGGVLFF | TGTGCCAGCAGCCCTGGGACAGGGGGCGTGTTGTTTTTT
TRBJ2-5 | . | . | TRBV4-1 | CASSPRGGRDQETQYF | TGCGCCAGCAGCCCCAGAGGGGGAAGGGACCAAGAGACCCAGTACTTC
TRBJ2-6 | . | once | TRBV9 | CASSVAGTGPGMGANVLTF | TGTGCCAGCAGCGTAGCCGGGACCGGGCCGGGGATGGGGGCCAACGTCCTGACTTTC
TRBJ2-7 | TRBD1 | few | TRBV12-3/TRBV12-4 | CASTGQGTYEQYF | TGTGCCAGCACTGGACAGGGGACCTACGAGCAGTACTTC
TRBJ2-1 | TRBD1 | . | TRBV9 | CASSPRTGGNNEQFF | TGTGCCAGCAGCCCCCGGACAGGGGGTAATAATGAGCAGTTCTTC
TRBJ2-7 | . | . | TRBV7-9 | CASSIGQPEQYF | TGTGCCAGCAGCATCGGACAACCGGAGCAGTACTTC
TRBJ2-1 | TRBD1 | . | TRBV18 | CASSSGQVAYNEQFF | TGTGCCAGCTCGTCTGGACAGGTTGCTTACAATGAGCAGTTCTTC
TRBJ2-1 | . | . | TRBV29-1 | CSVRQGDEQFF | TGCAGCGTTCGCCAGGGTGATGAGCAGTTCTTC
TRBJ1-4 | . | . | TRBV20-1 | CSATDWQARRDEKLFF | TGCAGTGCTACGGACTGGCAAGCTAGGAGAGATGAAAAACTGTTTTTT
TRBJ1-1 | TRBD1 | . | TRBV27 | CASKDRVRTEAFF | TGTGCCAGCAAAGACAGGGTACGAACTGAAGCTTTCTTT
TRBJ1-1 | . | . | TRBV4-1 | CASSQVGREAFF | TGCGCCAGCAGCCAAGTTGGTAGGGAAGCTTTCTTT
TRBJ2-1 | TRBD2 | . | TRBV13 | CASRGLAGAIPNYNEQFF | TGTGCCAGCCGGGGACTAGCGGGAGCCATACCAAACTACAATGAGCAGTTCTTC
TRBJ1-4 | . | . | TRBV9 | CASSLRGETNEKLFF | TGTGCCAGCAGCCTTAGGGGGGAAACTAATGAAAAACTGTTTTTT
TRBJ1-1 | . | . | TRBV13 | CASSLYRSNTEAFF | TGTGCCAGCAGCTTATACAGGTCGAACACTGAAGCTTTCTTT
TRBJ1-3 | . | . | TRBV29-1 | CSVGVGAGNTIYF | TGCAGCGTGGGGGTAGGGGCTGGAAACACCATATATTTT
TRBJ1-1 | TRBD1 | . | TRBV15 | CATTDRDGTEAFF | TGTGCCACCACAGACAGGGATGGCACTGAAGCTTTCTTT
TRBJ2-5 | . | once | TRBV27 | CASSPSAGDSTLGETQYF | TGTGCCAGCAGTCCGAGTGCAGGAGACAGCACCCTCGGGGAGACCCAGTACTTC
TRBJ2-7 | TRBD2 | once | TRBV9 | CASSVASGGAYEQYF | TGTGCCAGCAGCGTTGCTAGCGGGGGGGCCTACGAGCAGTACTTC
TRBJ1-1 | . | . | TRBV6-4 | CASSPGGSSTEAFF | TGTGCCAGCAGCCCTGGGGGGTCCAGCACTGAAGCTTTCTTT
TRBJ2-3 | TRBD2 | . | TRBV7-9 | CASSSRRLAPTDTQYF | TGTGCCAGCAGCTCTCGGCGACTAGCCCCTACAGATACGCAGTATTTT
TRBJ2-1 | TRBD2 | . | TRBV10-3 | CAISESGTSGGDEQFF | TGTGCCATCAGTGAGTCCGGGACTAGCGGTGGGGATGAGCAGTTCTTC